One sample yielded the 9 T cell receptor beta chains listed below, sequenced in a study of neoadjuvant anti-PD-1 for oral cavity cancer. Sequenced by immunoSEQ multiplex PCR; TCRdb stores in-frame clones only, minus some. Among approximately 74,000 clones listed, approximately 84% were seen once. Sequenced material: PBMCs, taken before nivolumab (anti-PD-1) treatment. All receptors come from a person aged 35 to 85 with oral cavity squamous cell carcinoma.

This sequence joins TRBV11-2 and TRBJ2-1; D might be TRBD1 or TRBD2, each matching 5 bases. Germline V gene data show CDR1 as SGHAT and CDR2 as FQNNGV. V was shortened by 1 base and J by 5 bases, with 9 bases between the two germline ends. CDR3 size: 14 residues. CDR3 amino acids: CASSLGRENNEQFF. The CDR3 DNA reads TGTGCCAGCAGCTTAGGCAGGGAGAACAATGAGCAGTTCTTC.

The J gene is TRBJ2-3, the V gene TRBV29-1, with D maybe TRBD2 (5 bases). The length of the CDR3 is 13 residues. V was cut by 5 bases and J by 2 bases, with 11 bases left in between. Germline CDR1 reads SQVTM; CDR2 reads ANQGSEA. CDR3 nucleotides: TGCAGCGTTACGGGGTTAGTCACAGATACGCAGTATTTT. Amino acids: CSVTGLVTDTQYF.

This clone has a single count. The CDR3 DNA is TGCGCCAGCAGCTTGGAGGCGGAAAGCTCCTACAATGAGCAGTTCTTC. Residues: CASSLEAESSYNEQFF. This chain uses TRBV5-1 with TRBJ2-1; no clear D. The CDR3 totals 16 residues. Trimming pared 0 bases from V and 0 bases from J, leaving 10 bases between. Germline CDR1 SGHRS, CDR2 YFSETQ.

Comments on this clone: The same CDR3 is also encoded by other DNA sequences in this sample. The chain employs TRBV11-2 and TRBJ2-3; D is unresolved. The CDR3 is 11 residues long. Trimming removed 3 bases from V and 4 bases from J, with 2 bases in between. In germline, CDR1 is SGHAT, CDR2 FQNNGV. The CDR3 nucleotides read TGTGCCAGCAGCTTTGCAGATACGCAGTATTTT. Protein: CASSFADTQYF.

This chain links TRBV9 with TRBJ2-5, with 12 bases matching TRBD2. CDR3 length: 15 residues. Looked up from germline, CDR1 is SGDLS and CDR2 is YYNGEE. The V gene end was trimmed by 3 bases and the J gene end by 4 bases; junction bases not matched to a gene: 4. The CDR3 here is CASSAGLAGPETQYF. The CDR3 DNA reads TGTGCCAGCAGCGCCGGACTAGCGGGACCAGAGACCCAGTACTTC. Supplemented by reference TRBV9 and TRBJ2-5, the full variable domain reads DSGVTQTPKHLITATGQRVTLRCSPRSGDLSVYWYQQSLDQGLQFLIQYYNGEERAKGNILERFSAQQFPDLHSELNLSSLELGDSALYFCASSAGLAGPETQYFGPGTRLLVL.

The V call is TRBV4-1, the J call TRBJ1-1; D gene ambiguous. The CDR3 extends over 15 amino acids. V shed 1 base and J shed 8 bases, with 17 bases lying between them. CDR1 and CDR2 from the germline V gene are MGHRA and YSYEKL. CDR3 coding DNA: TGCGCCAGCAGCCAAGGGTCTCACCCCACTGAAGAAGCTTTCTTT. Its translation: CASSQGSHPTEEAFF.

V and J are TRBV10-3 and TRBJ2-1; TRBD2 might be the D (6 bases). The CDR3 sequence is 14 residues long. The germline V gene encodes CDR1 ENHRY and CDR2 SYGVKD. V lost 10 bases, J lost 4 bases, and 17 bases lay in between. The CDR3 protein is CATGAGLLYNEQFF. The CDR3 DNA follows: TGTGCCACCGGAGCGGGTTTATTATACAATGAGCAGTTCTTC.

The genes are TRBV10-3 and TRBJ1-5, with D unclear. V was clipped by 2 bases and J by 3 bases, with 5 bases between them. Germline CDR1 reads ENHRY; CDR2 reads SYGVKD. There are 13 residues in the CDR3. The CDR3 here is CAISERDNQPQHF. In nucleotides, the CDR3 is TGTGCCATCAGTGAGAGAGACAATCAGCCCCAGCATTTT.

This chain joins TRBV19 and TRBJ1-4; D remains unclear. This CDR3 region has 12 residues. Germline V gene sequence: CDR1 LNHDA, CDR2 SQIVND (reference sequence). V dropped 3 bases and J dropped 8 bases, with 7 bases sitting between them. CDR3 in amino acids: CASSIPPEKLFF. DNA of the CDR3: TGTGCCAGTAGTATCCCTCCGGAAAAACTGTTTTTT.